Described below is a single T cell receptor (beta chain) sequence and its context. Its target antigen remains unknown. Per-base qualities were not stored, and no clone one base away is much larger. The germline V end is reduced by 7 bases and the J end by 2 bases; junction bases left unmatched: 3. Sequences SGDLS (CDR1) and YYNGEE (CDR2) are obtained from the germline V gene. The CDR3 covers 14 residues, taking in both the cysteine and the phenylalanine. Just CDR3 DNA is preserved here, 42 bases in frame from base 1. These data come from a study of blood T cell repertoires in COVID-19 (TCRdb year 2020). In terms of the full investigation: The collaborator samples originated in the United States, Italy and Spain and spanned the acute and convalescent phases of COVID-19. The prospective study material was composed of cDNA or gDNA derived from T cells, B-cell-depleted T cells, or PBMCs. Subjects who had been exposed to COVID-19, were actively infected with it, or had recovered from it provided the deeply sampled blood TCRbeta repertoires that made up the dataset. The repertoires were released in a freely available public database intended as a resource for research on the immune response to SARS-CoV-2. The samples were drawn from two sources: the first 160 participants of the ongoing ImmuneRACE study, and some 1,300 subjects contributed by 6 global collaborators. The sample metadata nearly always contained a de-identified subject ID, COVID-19 status, age in years and sex. Where available, HLA class I and class II types were taken from metadata supplied by the sample provider and were not determined by assay-based typing.

General findings and caveats noted by the study authors: Clinical and demographic metadata were provided uncurated, with the amount varying by source and participant.

TCRbeta CDR3 regions were amplified from genomic DNA using the immunoSEQ Assay, a bias-controlled multiplex PCR. In the paper's pipeline: Nucleated cell counts per sample were estimated from amplification of reference gene primers within the assay. Sequence reads were collapsed and filtered to measure the absolute abundance of every unique TCRbeta CDR3 rearrangement. For each sample, productive Simpson clonality was calculated as the square root of Simpson's diversity index over productive rearrangements. The table comes from immuneACCESS by way of TCRdb, which keeps in-frame sequences with V and J called. Part of the clones is missing from these tables; in studies checked, under half for an unresolved V gene and the rest for unknown reasons. Clone size and V and J calls were adopted from that table, with D and trimming inferred from the DNA. The sample includes approximately 260,000 clones, with around 87% observed a single time. The ten largest account for 2% to 2.5% of the sample.

In Seattle, one collaborating source enrolled patients while the infection was active and tracked those patients longitudinally over the course of disease. Each collaborating institution followed its own protocols to collect whole blood in K2EDTA tubes. For TCRbeta analysis, collaborators shipped samples in one of three forms: frozen whole blood, isolated PBMCs, or DNA extracted from either of those sample types. This TCR came from a woman in her sixties or seventies with COVID-19, enrolled during active disease. The sequenced material came from peripheral blood. The chain employs TRBV9 and TRBJ1-3, with 10 bases aligning to TRBD1. The CDR3 reads as follows: CASGGTGAGNTIYF. Here is the DNA: TGTGCCAGCGGGGGGACAGGGGCTGGAAACACCATATATTTT.